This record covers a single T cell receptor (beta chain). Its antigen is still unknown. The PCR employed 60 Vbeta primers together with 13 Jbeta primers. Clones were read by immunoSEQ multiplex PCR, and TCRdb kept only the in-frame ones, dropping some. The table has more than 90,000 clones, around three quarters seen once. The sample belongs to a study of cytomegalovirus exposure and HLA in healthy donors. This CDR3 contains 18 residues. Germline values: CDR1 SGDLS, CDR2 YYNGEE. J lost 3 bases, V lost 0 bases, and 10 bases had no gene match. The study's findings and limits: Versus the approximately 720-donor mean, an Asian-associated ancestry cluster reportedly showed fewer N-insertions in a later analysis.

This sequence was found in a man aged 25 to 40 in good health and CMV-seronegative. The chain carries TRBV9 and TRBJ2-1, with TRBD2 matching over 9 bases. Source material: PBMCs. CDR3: CASSVAKRGANRYNEQFF. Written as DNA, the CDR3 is TGTGCCAGCAGCGTAGCTAAGCGGGGGGCAAACCGCTACAATGAGCAGTTCTTC. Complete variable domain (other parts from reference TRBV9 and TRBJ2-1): DSGVTQTPKHLITATGQRVTLRCSPRSGDLSVYWYQQSLDQGLQFLIQYYNGEERAKGNILERFSAQQFPDLHSELNLSSLELGDSALYFCASSVAKRGANRYNEQFFGPGTRLTVL.